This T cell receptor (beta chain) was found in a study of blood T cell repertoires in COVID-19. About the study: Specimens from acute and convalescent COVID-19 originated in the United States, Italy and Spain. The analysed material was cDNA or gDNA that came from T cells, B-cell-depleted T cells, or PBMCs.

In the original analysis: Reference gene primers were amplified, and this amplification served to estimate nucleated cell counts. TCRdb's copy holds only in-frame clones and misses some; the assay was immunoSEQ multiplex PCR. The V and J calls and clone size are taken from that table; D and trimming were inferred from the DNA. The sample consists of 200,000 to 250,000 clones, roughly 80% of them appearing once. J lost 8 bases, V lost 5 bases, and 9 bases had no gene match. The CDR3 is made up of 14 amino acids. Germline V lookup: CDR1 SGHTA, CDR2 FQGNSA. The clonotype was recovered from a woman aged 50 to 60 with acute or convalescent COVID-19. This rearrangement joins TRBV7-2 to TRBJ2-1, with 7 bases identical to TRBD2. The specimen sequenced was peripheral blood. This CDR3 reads CASSRNGGIHEQFF. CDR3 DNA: TGTGCCAGCAGCCGGAACGGGGGGATCCATGAGCAGTTCTTC. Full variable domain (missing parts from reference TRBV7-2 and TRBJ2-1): GAGVSQSPSNKVTEKGKDVELRCDPISGHTALYWYRQSLGQGLEFLIYFQGNSAPDKSGLPSDRFSAERTGGSVSTLTIQRTQQEDSAVYLCASSRNGGIHEQFFGPGTRLTVL.